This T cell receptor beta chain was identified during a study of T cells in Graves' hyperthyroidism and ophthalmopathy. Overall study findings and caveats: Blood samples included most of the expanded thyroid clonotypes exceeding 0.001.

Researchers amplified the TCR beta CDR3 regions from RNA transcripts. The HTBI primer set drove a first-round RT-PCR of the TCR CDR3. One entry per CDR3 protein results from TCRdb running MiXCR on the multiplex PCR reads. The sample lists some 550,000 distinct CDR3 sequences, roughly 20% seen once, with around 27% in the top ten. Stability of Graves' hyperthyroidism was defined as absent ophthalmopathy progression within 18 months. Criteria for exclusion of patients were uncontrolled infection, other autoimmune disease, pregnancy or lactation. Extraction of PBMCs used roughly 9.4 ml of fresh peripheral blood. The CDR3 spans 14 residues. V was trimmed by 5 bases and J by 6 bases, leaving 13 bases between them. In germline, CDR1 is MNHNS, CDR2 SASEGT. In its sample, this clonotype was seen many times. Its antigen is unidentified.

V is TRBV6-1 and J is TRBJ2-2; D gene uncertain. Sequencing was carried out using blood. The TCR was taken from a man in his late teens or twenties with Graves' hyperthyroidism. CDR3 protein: CASSKPPEAGELFF. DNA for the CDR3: TGTGCCAGCAGTAAACCGCCAGAGGCCGGGGAGCTGTTTTTT.